The clone carrying this T cell receptor beta chain was counted ten times or more. Its target is not known. The CDR3 runs 15 residues. The junction had 8 bases not matched to a gene; V was cut back by 8 bases and J by 0 bases. Germline loops: CDR1 LNHNV, CDR2 YYDKDF (reference sequence). This entry belongs to a study of early T cells in non-severe SARS-CoV-2 infection. Study as a whole: Investigators sequenced bulk RNA drawn from unsorted whole blood, and chains remained unpaired. Study-level findings and limits: Private and CD4 specificities were missed by VDJdb matching, which favored anti-spike CD8 responses.

Tagging with unique molecular identifiers was applied to individual cDNA molecules. TCRdb re-called the 5' RACE reads with MiXCR, one entry per CDR3 protein. This table holds 35,000 to 45,000 distinct CDR3 sequences, roughly 7.9% found once. The source of this sequence is an adult who was a healthcare worker with PCR-confirmed SARS-CoV-2 infection or an uninfected control (not recorded which). The chain carries TRBV15 and TRBJ2-3; 7 bases align to TRBD2. The material was whole blood, obtained at baseline. Written as DNA, the CDR3 is TGTGCCACCCGTCGTGGGGGGGTGAGCACAGATACGCAGTATTTT. This codes for CATRRGGVSTDTQYF.